The entry that follows covers one T cell receptor beta chain sequence. It was across several immunoSEQ plates that each subset's genomic DNA was evenly split. Some clones are missing from TCRdb's copy, which holds only in-frame ones; the method was immunoSEQ multiplex PCR. Of millions of clones in the sample, about 95% are singletons; the top ten hold 0.13%. This sample is drawn from a study of shared clonotypes between healthy human individuals. Germline V lookup: CDR1 SNHLY, CDR2 FYNNEI. CDR3 length: 12 amino acids. V shed 2 bases, J shed 10 bases, and the junction held 1 base outside the gene matches.

V and J are TRBV2 and TRBJ1-4; 7 bases agree with TRBD1. This receptor was taken from a man aged 18-30 years in good health. Sequenced material: naive CD4+ T cells sorted from blood. Stated subset: CD45RA+ positively selected. CDR3 DNA sequence: TGTGCCAGCAGTGAACAGGGGGTAAAACTGTTTTTT. Its protein product is CASSEQGVKLFF.